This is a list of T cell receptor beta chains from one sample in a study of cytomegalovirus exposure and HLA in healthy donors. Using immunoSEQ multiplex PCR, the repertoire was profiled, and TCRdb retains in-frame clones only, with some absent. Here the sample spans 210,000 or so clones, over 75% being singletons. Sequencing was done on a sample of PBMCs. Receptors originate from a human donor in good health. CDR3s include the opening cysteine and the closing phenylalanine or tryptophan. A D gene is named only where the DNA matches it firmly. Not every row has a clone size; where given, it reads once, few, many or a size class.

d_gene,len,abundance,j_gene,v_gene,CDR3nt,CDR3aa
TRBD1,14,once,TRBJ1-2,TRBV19,TGTGCCAGTAAAACCGACAGGGGTTCCTATGGCTACACCTTC,CASKTDRGSYGYTF
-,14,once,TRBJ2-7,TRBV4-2,TGTGCCAGCAGCCCGCCGGGATCACCCTACGAGCAGTACTTC,CASSPPGSPYEQYF
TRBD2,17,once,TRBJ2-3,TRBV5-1,TGCGCCAGCAGCTTGTGGAAACGCCCGGGACTAGCAGATACGCAGTATTTT,CASSLWKRPGLADTQYF
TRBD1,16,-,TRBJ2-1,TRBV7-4,TGTGCCAGCAGCCCTGGGACAGGGGAAAGGTACAATGAGCAGTTCTTC,CASSPGTGERYNEQFF
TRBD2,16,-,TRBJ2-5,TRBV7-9,TGTGCCAGCAGGGAGCCGCTGGGACTATCTCAAGAGACCCAGTACTTC,CASREPLGLSQETQYF
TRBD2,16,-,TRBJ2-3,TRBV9,TGTGCCAGCAGCCCGGCCGGGACTACGATTGGAGATACGCAGTATTTT,CASSPAGTTIGDTQYF
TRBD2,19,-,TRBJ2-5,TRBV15,TGTGCCACCAGCAGAGCAGGCGGGACTAGCGGCTTCAGCGGGGAGACCCAGTACTTC,CATSRAGGTSGFSGETQYF
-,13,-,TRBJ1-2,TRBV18,TGTGCCAGCTCAGATGGGGCGGACTATGGCTACACCTTC,CASSDGADYGYTF
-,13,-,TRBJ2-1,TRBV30,TGTGCCTGTGGCCGAAGATTGAACAATGAGCAGTTCTTC,CACGRRLNNEQFF
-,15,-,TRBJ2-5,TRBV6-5,TGTGCCAGCAGTTACTCGAGTAGGAACGGGAAGACCCAGTACTTC,CASSYSSRNGKTQYF
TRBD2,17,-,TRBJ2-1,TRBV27,TGTGCCAGCAGCGAGGGACTAGCGGGAGGGCCCTACAATGAGCAGTTCTTC,CASSEGLAGGPYNEQFF
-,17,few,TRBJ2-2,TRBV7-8,TGTGCCAGCAGCTTATCCTTAGCGGAGGTGTACACCGGGGAGCTGTTTTTT,CASSLSLAEVYTGELFF
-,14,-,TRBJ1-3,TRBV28,TGTGCCAGCAGTAGGGGCAGTCCTGGAAACACCATATATTTT,CASSRGSPGNTIYF
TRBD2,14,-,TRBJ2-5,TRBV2,TGTGCCAGGCGGACTAGCGGGAGTAGGGAGACCCAGTACTTC,CARRTSGSRETQYF
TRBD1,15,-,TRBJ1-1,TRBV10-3,TGTGCCATTAGTGAGGGGGACAGGGAGAACACTGAAGCTTTCTTT,CAISEGDRENTEAFF
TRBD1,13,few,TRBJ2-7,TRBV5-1,TGCGCCAGCAGCTTCAGACAGGGTGGCGAGCAGTACTTC,CASSFRQGGEQYF
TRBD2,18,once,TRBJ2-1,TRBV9,TGTGCCAGCAGCGACGGGTACTCGGGACTAGCGGGACGGAATGAGCAGTTCTTC,CASSDGYSGLAGRNEQFF
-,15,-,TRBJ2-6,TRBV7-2,TGTGCCAGCAGCATACGCAGGGCCGGGGCCAACGTCCTGACTTTC,CASSIRRAGANVLTF
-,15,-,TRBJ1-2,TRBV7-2,TGTGCCAGCAGCCTAGAAACCCGGGACATTGGTGGCTACACCTTC,CASSLETRDIGGYTF
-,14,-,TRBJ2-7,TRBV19,TGTGCCAGTACTGTGGGACATTCCACCTACGAGCAGTACTTC,CASTVGHSTYEQYF
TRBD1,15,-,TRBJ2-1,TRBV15,TGTGCCACCAGCAGAGGAGGACAGGGCAAGGATGAGCAGTTCTTC,CATSRGGQGKDEQFF
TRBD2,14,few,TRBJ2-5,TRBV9,TGTGCCAGCAGCGTAGACTTAGCGGGGGCGACCCAGTACTTC,CASSVDLAGATQYF
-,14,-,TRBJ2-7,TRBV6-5,TGTGCCAGCAGTGAATCCGGGAACCTCTACGAGCAGTACTTC,CASSESGNLYEQYF
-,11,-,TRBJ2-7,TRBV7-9,TGTGCCAGCAGAGAGGACTACGAGCAGTACTTC,CASREDYEQYF
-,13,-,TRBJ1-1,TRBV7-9,TGTGCCAGCGGCCGAGGATTCGGGACTGAAGCTTTCTTT,CASGRGFGTEAFF
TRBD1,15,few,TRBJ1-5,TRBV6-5,TGTGCCAGCAGTCAAGGGACAGGCTTTAATCAGCCCCAGCATTTT,CASSQGTGFNQPQHF
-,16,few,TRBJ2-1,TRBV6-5,TGTGCCAGCAGTTATCGGCGTACGGGAGCCTACAATGAGCAGTTCTTC,CASSYRRTGAYNEQFF
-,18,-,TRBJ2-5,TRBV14,TGTGCCAGCAGCCAGGGTCTCTCAGGACAAAACTTCTGGGAGACCCAGTACTTC,CASSQGLSGQNFWETQYF
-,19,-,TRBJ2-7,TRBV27,TGTGCCAGCAGTTCCCCCCGACGTTTTCTACAGGGAGGGTCGCAAGAGCAGTACTTC,CASSSPRRFLQGGSQEQYF
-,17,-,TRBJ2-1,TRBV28,TGTGCCAGCAGTTTCCCATCGAACCGCGTCTCCTACAATGAGCAGTTCTTC,CASSFPSNRVSYNEQFF
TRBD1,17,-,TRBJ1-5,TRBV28,TGTGCCAGCAGTTTACCGGGACAGGGGATTATAGATCAGCCCCAGCATTTT,CASSLPGQGIIDQPQHF
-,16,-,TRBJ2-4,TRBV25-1,TGTGCCAGCAGTGAATACCTACAGGGCGGAATAAACATTCAGTACTTC,CASSEYLQGGINIQYF
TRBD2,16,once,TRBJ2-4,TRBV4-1,TGCGCCAGCAGCCCAACTAGCGGGAGAAACAGGGACATTCAGTACTTC,CASSPTSGRNRDIQYF
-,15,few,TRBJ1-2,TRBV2,TGTGCCAGCAGTGGGATGGGCAGGGTTAGCTATGGCTACACCTTC,CASSGMGRVSYGYTF
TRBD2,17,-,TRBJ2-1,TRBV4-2,TGTGCCAGCAGCCAAGGGGAGGGGTTGAGCTCCTACAATGAGCAGTTCTTC,CASSQGEGLSSYNEQFF
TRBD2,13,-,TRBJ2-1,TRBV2,TGTGCCAGCCGAGCGGGGGGGAACAATGAGCAGTTCTTC,CASRAGGNNEQFF
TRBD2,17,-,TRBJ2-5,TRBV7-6,TGTGCCAGCAGCTTAGAAGCGGGGGGGCAGGGGCGAGAGACCCAGTACTTC,CASSLEAGGQGRETQYF
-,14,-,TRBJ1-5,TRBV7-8,TGTGCCAGCAGAGCGGTGGGTAGCAATCAGCCCCAGCATTTT,CASRAVGSNQPQHF
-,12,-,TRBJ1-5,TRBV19,TGTGCCAGTGGTATAGATCGTCAGCCCCAGCATTTT,CASGIDRQPQHF
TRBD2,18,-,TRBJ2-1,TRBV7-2,TGTGCCAGCAGCTTAGTTTCTACGGCTAGCGGTCGATACAATGAGCAGTTCTTC,CASSLVSTASGRYNEQFF
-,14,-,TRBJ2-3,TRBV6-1,TGTGCCAGCAGTGAAGGGGCAGGGTTAGATACGCAGTATTTT,CASSEGAGLDTQYF
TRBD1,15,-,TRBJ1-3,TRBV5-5,TGTGCCAGCAGCTTGGCCGGGACAGGGGCGAACACCATATATTTT,CASSLAGTGANTIYF
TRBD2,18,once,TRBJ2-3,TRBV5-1,TGCGCCAGCAGCTGGGGGGGGTCTAGCGGGAGTAAGACAGATACGCAGTATTTT,CASSWGGSSGSKTDTQYF
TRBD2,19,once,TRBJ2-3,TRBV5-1,TGCGCCAGCAGCTTAAAGGAACTTGGGGCTAGCGGACTCACAGATACGCAGTATTTT,CASSLKELGASGLTDTQYF
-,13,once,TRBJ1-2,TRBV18,TGTGCCAGCTCACCTGCGGGGGGAGATGGCTACACCTTC,CASSPAGGDGYTF
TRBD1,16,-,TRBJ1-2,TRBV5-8,TGTGCCAGCAGCTTGGTGGGGACAGGGGGCTGGCGTGGCTACACCTTC,CASSLVGTGGWRGYTF